Below, 10 T cell receptor beta chains from the same sample are listed, as sequenced in a study of blood T cell repertoires in COVID-19. Libraries were prepared by immunoSEQ multiplex PCR; TCRdb keeps only in-frame clonotypes and omits some of them. The table includes 53,000 or so clones, about nine tenths detected once. The sequenced sample was peripheral blood. These receptor sequences come from a man aged 35 to 55 with acute or convalescent COVID-19.

The chain combines TRBV11-2 with TRBJ2-1; D might be TRBD2 (5 bases). Trimming shortened V by 0 bases and J by 10 bases, and 10 bases separated the two germline ends. This CDR3 region has 13 residues. Per the germline V gene, CDR1 is SGHAT and CDR2 is FQNNGV. CDR3 DNA: TGTGCCAGCAGCTTAGATGCCCAGCGGGAGCAGTTCTTC. It is translated as CASSLDAQREQFF.

The V gene is TRBV29-1, the J gene TRBJ2-7; D is perhaps TRBD1 (6 bases). Trimming shortened V by 4 bases and J by 3 bases, and 25 bases separated the two germline ends. Germline lookup yields CDR1 SQVTM and CDR2 ANQGSEA. The length of the CDR3 is 17 residues. The CDR3 nucleotides read TGCAGCGTTGGTAAGAGGGGACAAGGTCCCTCCCTCTACGAGCAGTACTTC. This codes for CSVGKRGQGPSLYEQYF.

This clone was counted between two and nine times. CDR3 DNA sequence: TGTGCCAGCAGCGCCGGGACAGCCTATGGCTACACCTTC. Residues: CASSAGTAYGYTF. The genes are TRBV9 and TRBJ1-2; 7 bases match TRBD1. The CDR3 has 13 residues. The V gene's germline CDR1 is SGDLS and CDR2 YYNGEE. Unmatched junction bases numbered 3, after V lost 3 bases and J lost 4 bases.

The CDR3 DNA follows: TGCGCCAGCAGCTTGGCCTCTCCGAGCGGGATTGACTACGAGCAGTACTTC. It specifies CASSLASPSGIDYEQYF. The chain employs TRBV5-1 and TRBJ2-7; 7 bases fit TRBD2. Trimming took 0 bases from V and 3 from J; bases not matched to a gene: 12. Germline assignment: CDR1 SGHRS and CDR2 YFSETQ. This CDR3 has 17 amino acids.

This chain joins TRBV30 and TRBJ2-1; maybe TRBD1 (6 bases). V was cut by 2 bases and J by 9 bases, with 8 bases left in between. The CDR3 consists of 11 residues. In germline, CDR1 is GTSNPN, CDR2 SVGIG (reference sequence). In nucleotides, the CDR3 is TGTGCCTGGAGTACAGGGTTTGAGCAGTTCTTC. This encodes CAWSTGFEQFF.

This rearrangement joins TRBV5-8 to TRBJ1-1; possible D gene TRBD1, 6 bases. V was trimmed by 1 base and J by 0 bases, leaving 10 bases between them. This CDR3 is built from 15 residues. The germline V gene encodes CDR1 SGHTS and CDR2 YDEGEE. The CDR3 DNA reads TGTGCCAGCAGCTTGCGTACAGGGATGAACACTGAAGCTTTCTTT. Translated: CASSLRTGMNTEAFF.

The chain uses TRBV28 and TRBJ1-2; 10 nucleotides line up with TRBD1. The V gene end was trimmed by 6 bases and the J gene end by 8 bases; junction bases not matched to a gene: 6. CDR3 length: 13 amino acids. Germline loops: CDR1 MDHEN, CDR2 SYDVKM. This chain's CDR3 is CASSRDRGRGYTF. The CDR3 region has the DNA TGTGCCAGCAGCCGCGACAGGGGGCGAGGCTACACCTTC.

Comments on this clone: The junction does not match germline at one end; this may be a read error. The chain links TRBV24-1 to TRBJ1-2; maybe TRBD1 (6 bases). The germline CDR1 and CDR2 sequences are KGHDR and SFDVKD. The CDR3 has 13 amino acids. CDR3 nucleotides: TGTGCCGCCAGGGGCGGGCAGGCGGAGGGCTACACCTTC. Protein sequence: CAARGGQAEGYTF.

This clone was observed once. V gene TRBV9 combines with J gene TRBJ2-1; D not certain. The length of the CDR3 is 13 residues. Germline lookup yields CDR1 SGDLS and CDR2 YYNGEE. V was cut by 0 bases and J by 10 bases, with 11 bases left in between. CDR3 region: CASSVVLTGEQFF. The CDR3 bases are TGTGCCAGCAGCGTAGTGTTAACCGGGGAGCAGTTCTTC.

The rearrangement joins TRBV6-1 to TRBJ1-3, with 7 positions matching TRBD1. J gave up 0 bases and V 2 bases, and 10 bases lay outside the gene matches. CDR1 and CDR2 (germline): MNHNS, SASEGT. This CDR3 is built from 18 residues. The CDR3 DNA reads as TGTGCCAGCAGTGAAACCTCCGGGACAGCTAACTCTGGAAACACCATATATTTT. Protein sequence: CASSETSGTANSGNTIYF.